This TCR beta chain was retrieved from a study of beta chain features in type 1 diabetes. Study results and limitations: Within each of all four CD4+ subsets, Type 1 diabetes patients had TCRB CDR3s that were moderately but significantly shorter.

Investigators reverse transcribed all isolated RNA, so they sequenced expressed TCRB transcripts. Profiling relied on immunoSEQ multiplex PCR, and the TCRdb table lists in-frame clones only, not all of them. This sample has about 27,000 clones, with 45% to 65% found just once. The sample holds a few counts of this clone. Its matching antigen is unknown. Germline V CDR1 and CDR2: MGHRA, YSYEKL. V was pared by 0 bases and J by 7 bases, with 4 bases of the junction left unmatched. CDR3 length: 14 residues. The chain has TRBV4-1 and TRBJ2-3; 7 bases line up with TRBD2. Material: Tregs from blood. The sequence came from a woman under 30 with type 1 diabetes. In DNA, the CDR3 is TGCGCCAGCAGCCAAGAACCACTAGCGAATACGCAGTATTTT. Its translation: CASSQEPLANTQYF.